A single sample gave rise to the 4 T cell receptor beta chains below, sequenced in a study of CD8 T cells in ankylosing spondylitis. Each CDR3 protein is one row after TCRdb ran MiXCR on the 5' RACE reads. The sample shows over 100,000 distinct CDR3 sequences, 6% to 8.5% of them seen only once. The sequenced sample was blood, either unsorted or a sorted T cell fraction (not recorded which). These receptors were taken from a male donor with ankylosing spondylitis or in good health (not recorded which).

This clonotype was observed at least ten times. The chain uses TRBV11-1 and TRBJ2-1, with D perhaps being TRBD1 or TRBD2 (5 bases each). Germline CDR1 and CDR2: SGHAT and FQDESV (reference sequence). The CDR3 contains 16 residues. The germline V and J ends were trimmed by 3 bases and 9 bases, with 21 bases remaining between them. The CDR3 DNA reads TGTGCCAGCAGCTTTGACCATTGGGACCGAGGTGGTGAGCAGTTCTTC. This sequence encodes CASSFDHWDRGGEQFF.

In its sample, this clonotype was seen many times. The gene calls are TRBV6-1 and TRBJ2-1; possibly TRBD2 for D (5 bases). The germline V and J ends were trimmed by 3 bases and 0 bases, with 9 bases remaining between them. CDR3 size: 15 residues. Germline values: CDR1 MNHNS, CDR2 SASEGT. CDR3 region: CASSEAGLSYNEQFF. The CDR3 region has the DNA TGTGCCAGCAGTGAGGCGGGCCTCTCCTACAATGAGCAGTTCTTC.

The rearrangement links TRBV7-3 to TRBJ2-3, with 9 positions matching TRBD2. V dropped 4 bases and J dropped 1; count of bases not matched to a gene: 6. Germline V gene data show CDR1 as SGHTA and CDR2 as FQGTGA. This CDR3 has 16 residues. The CDR3 coding sequence is TGTGCCAGCAGCTCGCGTAGCGGGAGTGGCACAGATACGCAGTATTTT. Amino acid sequence: CASSSRSGSGTDTQYF.

This clonotype occurred many times. The chain employs TRBV5-1 and TRBJ2-2, with 9 bases lining up with TRBD1. With V trimmed by 5 bases and J by 6 bases, 2 bases remained unmatched. This CDR3 is built from 13 residues. Germline lookup yields CDR1 SGHRS and CDR2 YFSETQ. The CDR3 here is CASSRTGAGELFF. Here the CDR3 DNA reads TGCGCCAGCAGTAGGACAGGGGCCGGGGAGCTGTTTTTT.